These 8 T cell receptor beta chains share one sample of origin, sequenced in a study of blood T cell repertoires in COVID-19. The repertoire was sequenced with immunoSEQ multiplex PCR; TCRdb's copy has only in-frame clones and lacks some. The sample holds 400,000 or so clones, roughly 90% seen once. The sequenced sample was peripheral blood. These receptors originate from a woman aged 40 to 50 with COVID-19, enrolled during active disease.

V usage is TRBV7-2 and J usage is TRBJ2-1; TRBD2 matches 9 bases. Unmatched junction bases numbered 5, after V lost 3 bases and J lost 2 bases. The CDR3 consists of 16 residues. CDR1 and CDR2 from the germline V gene are SGHTA and FQGNSA. The CDR3 reads CASSLVAGATYNEQFF. The DNA of the CDR3 is TGTGCCAGCAGCTTGGTAGCGGGAGCGACCTACAATGAGCAGTTCTTC.

This chain connects TRBV3-1 (or the pseudogene TRBV3-2) to TRBJ1-1; tentatively, D is TRBD1 (5 bases). V was shortened by 8 bases and J by 7 bases, with 23 bases between the two germline ends. CDR3 length equals 15 residues. Germline CDR1 LGHDT, CDR2 YNNKEL (reference sequence). The CDR3 sequence is CASSSTGVGNGEAFF. The CDR3 nucleotides read TGTGCCAGCTCCTCCACGGGGGTTGGGAATGGTGAAGCTTTCTTT.

This rearrangement joins TRBV7-6 to TRBJ2-3; D gene unclear. Germline-derived CDR1 and CDR2 are SGHVS and FNYEAQ. The CDR3 totals 11 residues. Trimming took off 4 bases at V and 4 bases at J, with 3 bases between the two ends. CDR3 protein: CASSSADTQYF. The CDR3, as DNA: TGTGCCAGCAGCTCTGCAGATACGCAGTATTTT.

This clone was seen only once. The chain joins TRBV9 to TRBJ1-6; 7 bases are shared with TRBD1. CDR3 length: 17 residues. The germline V gene has CDR1 SGDLS and CDR2 YYNGEE. V was clipped by 3 bases and J by 11 bases; unmatched bases: 17. The DNA for the CDR3 is TGTGCCAGCAGCGATTACCGAGGGGGCGCGGGAATAACACCCCTCCACTTT. This translates into CASSDYRGGAGITPLHF. Combining the CDR3 with reference TRBV9 and TRBJ1-6 gives the whole variable domain DSGVTQTPKHLITATGQRVTLRCSPRSGDLSVYWYQQSLDQGLQFLIQYYNGEERAKGNILERFSAQQFPDLHSELNLSSLELGDSALYFCASSDYRGGAGITPLHFGNGTRLTVT.

The chain joins TRBV7-6 to TRBJ2-7, with 9 positions matching TRBD1. CDR3 size: 16 residues. Germline lookup yields CDR1 SGHVS and CDR2 FNYEAQ. With 2 bases clipped from V and 3 bases from J, the junction kept 8 bases outside the gene matches. DNA of the CDR3: TGTGCCAGCAGCTTAACAGGGGGCGCAGTCCACTACGAGCAGTACTTC. Protein: CASSLTGGAVHYEQYF.

This clone was detected once. The J gene is TRBJ1-2, the V gene TRBV5-4, with D possibly TRBD1 on 6 matching bases. This CDR3 region has 15 residues. CDR1 SGHNT and CDR2 YYREEE come from the germline V gene (reference sequence). V lost 2 bases to trimming and J lost 6 bases, with 17 bases between them. The CDR3 bases are TGTGCCAGCAGCTTATCCCGCAGGGGTGAGGATGGCTACACCTTC. Translation: CASSLSRRGEDGYTF.

CDR3: CASSLSGQGGSSGYTF. CDR3 coding DNA: TGTGCCAGCTCACTCTCCGGACAGGGCGGTTCGTCGGGCTACACCTTC. The gene calls are TRBV18 and TRBJ1-2, with 8 nucleotides matching TRBD1. V gave up 4 bases and J gave up 8 bases; unmatched junction bases: 15. The CDR3 has 16 residues. Germline CDR1 and CDR2: KGHSH and LQKENI.

This CDR3 reads CASRGRPNQPQHF. The CDR3 nucleotides are TGTGCCAGCAGAGGCAGGCCCAATCAGCCCCAGCATTTT. The chain is built from TRBV2 and TRBJ1-5; D uncertain. This CDR3 comprises 13 residues. The germline V and J ends were trimmed by 6 bases and 3 bases, with 9 bases remaining between them. Germline-derived CDR1 and CDR2 are SNHLY and FYNNEI.